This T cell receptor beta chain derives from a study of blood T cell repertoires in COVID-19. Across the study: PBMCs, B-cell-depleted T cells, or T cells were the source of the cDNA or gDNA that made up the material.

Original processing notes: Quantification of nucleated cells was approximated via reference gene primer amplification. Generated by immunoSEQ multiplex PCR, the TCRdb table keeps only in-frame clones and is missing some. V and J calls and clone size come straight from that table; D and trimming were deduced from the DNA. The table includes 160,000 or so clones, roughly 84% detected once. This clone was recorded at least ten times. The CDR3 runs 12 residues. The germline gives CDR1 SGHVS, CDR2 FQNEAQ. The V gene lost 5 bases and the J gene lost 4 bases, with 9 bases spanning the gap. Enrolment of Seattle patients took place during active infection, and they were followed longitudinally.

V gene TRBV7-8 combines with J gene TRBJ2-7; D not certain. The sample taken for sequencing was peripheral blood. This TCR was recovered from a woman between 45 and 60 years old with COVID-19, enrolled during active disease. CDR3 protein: CASSGRSYEQYF. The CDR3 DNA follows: TGTGCCAGCAGCGGCAGGTCTTACGAGCAGTACTTC.